What follows describes a single T cell receptor (beta chain). These data are taken from a study of blood T cell repertoires in COVID-19. Per the authors' pipeline: Estimation of nucleated cell counts was performed using reference gene primer amplification. The protocol was immunoSEQ multiplex PCR, while the TCRdb copy is restricted to in-frame clones and leaves out a portion. V and J calls and clone size are given by that table; D and trimming were obtained from the DNA. The data hold 100,000 or so clones, with 70% to 90% observed a single time. This CDR3 comprises 17 residues. The V and J ends lost 2 bases and 5 bases, in that order; junction bases with no gene match: 13. Germline CDR1 reads SGHRS; CDR2 reads YFSETQ.

The sequenced material came from peripheral blood. This TCR came from a woman aged 30 to 39 with acute or convalescent COVID-19. The rearrangement links TRBV5-1 to TRBJ1-2, with 9 positions matching TRBD1. CDR3 sequence reads: CASSFPDRGSTNYGYTF. The DNA for the CDR3 is TGCGCCAGCAGCTTCCCTGACAGGGGGTCGACAAATTATGGCTACACCTTC.